Listed here are 11 T cell receptor beta chains from one sample, sequenced in a study of early T cells in non-severe SARS-CoV-2 infection. TCRdb processed the 5' RACE reads anew with MiXCR; each CDR3 protein has one entry. This table holds some 98,000 distinct CDR3 sequences, around 10% found once. The sequenced sample consisted of whole blood. These receptors were taken from an adult who was a healthcare worker with PCR-confirmed SARS-CoV-2 infection or an uninfected control (not recorded which).

The chain has TRBV5-1 and TRBJ1-4, with D perhaps matching TRBD1 (5 bases). The CDR3 contains 17 residues. Germline V lookup: CDR1 SGHRS, CDR2 YFSETQ. V was cut by 3 bases and J by 0 bases, with 15 bases left in between. CDR3 nucleotide sequence: TGCGCCAGCAGCTCATTGGGACTCTTCGCAACTAATGAAAAACTGTTTTTT. It codes for CASSSLGLFATNEKLFF.

This clonotype was recorded at least ten times. This chain uses TRBV7-6 with TRBJ2-7; the match to TRBD1 covers 7 bases. CDR3 length equals 15 residues. The V and J ends lost 1 base and 4 bases, in that order; junction bases with no gene match: 7. Germline V gene data show CDR1 as SGHVS and CDR2 as FNYEAQ. CDR3 in DNA: TGTGCCAGCAGCTTAGAGACAGGGAAGAGGTACGAGCAGTACTTC. Amino acid sequence: CASSLETGKRYEQYF.

This clonotype was counted ten times or more. The V and J genes are TRBV14 and TRBJ1-1, with 8 bases lining up with TRBD1. The germline CDR1 and CDR2 sequences are SGHDN and FVKESK. J gave up 1 base and V 3 bases, and 13 bases lay outside the gene matches. The CDR3 runs to 18 residues. The CDR3 loop reads CASSHRGPKMVGNTEAFF. Written as DNA, the CDR3 is TGTGCCAGCAGCCACAGGGGGCCTAAGATGGTAGGGAACACTGAAGCTTTCTTT.

The chain is built from TRBV7-9 and TRBJ2-7, with D unclear. The CDR3 extends over 13 amino acids. Germline V lookup: CDR1 SEHNR, CDR2 FQNEAQ (reference sequence). The V and J ends lost 5 bases and 5 bases respectively, with 13 bases between them. The CDR3 reads CASSPPPGDEQYF. CDR3 nucleotide sequence: TGTGCCAGCAGCCCCCCCCCTGGGGACGAGCAGTACTTC.

V gene TRBV11-2 combines with J gene TRBJ1-4, with D possibly matching TRBD1 (5 bases). Germline V gives CDR1 SGHAT, CDR2 FQNNGV. The CDR3 is 18 amino acids. Trimming cost V 3 bases and J 2 bases, with 19 bases left between them. Here the CDR3 reads CASSFMLGWGRTNEKLFF. DNA for the CDR3: TGTGCCAGCAGCTTTATGCTGGGTTGGGGCAGGACTAATGAAAAACTGTTTTTT. Combining the CDR3 with reference TRBV11-2 and TRBJ1-4 gives the whole variable domain EAGVAQSPRYKIIEKRQSVAFWCNPISGHATLYWYQQILGQGPKLLIQFQNNGVVDDSQLPKDRFSAERLKGVDSTLKIQPAKLEDSAVYLCASSFMLGWGRTNEKLFFGSGTQLSVL.

The chain joins TRBV5-4 to TRBJ1-1; D may be TRBD1 (5 bases). Trimming stripped 7 bases from V and 0 bases from J, with 10 bases between. CDR1 SGHNT and CDR2 YYREEE come from the germline V gene (reference sequence). The CDR3 has 13 residues. The CDR3 nucleotides read TGTGCCAGCCGCTCAGGGTTGAACACTGAAGCTTTCTTT. Encoded protein: CASRSGLNTEAFF.

This rearrangement joins TRBV9 to TRBJ2-3; possible D gene TRBD1, 5 bases. Germline values: CDR1 SGDLS, CDR2 YYNGEE. The CDR3 loop spans 15 amino acids. Deletions cut 1 base from V and 3 bases from J, with 12 bases between. The DNA of the CDR3 is TGTGCCAGCAGCGTAAGCCAGGGTCTTACAGATACGCAGTATTTT. Its protein is CASSVSQGLTDTQYF. The full variable domain, its missing parts supplied by reference TRBV9 and TRBJ2-3, is DSGVTQTPKHLITATGQRVTLRCSPRSGDLSVYWYQQSLDQGLQFLIQYYNGEERAKGNILERFSAQQFPDLHSELNLSSLELGDSALYFCASSVSQGLTDTQYFGPGTRLTVL.

The chain is built from TRBV20-1 and TRBJ1-6; D perhaps matches TRBD1 (5 bases). The germline gives CDR1 DFQATT, CDR2 SNEGSKA (reference sequence). Trimming cost V 4 bases and J 8 bases, with 12 bases left between them. The CDR3 extends over 13 amino acids. The CDR3 coding sequence is TGCAGTGCTATGCCCAGGGTGGATTCACCCCTCCACTTT. Translated, it gives CSAMPRVDSPLHF.

This clonotype was detected ten times or more. The chain employs TRBV7-3 and TRBJ1-3; D is uncertain. V lost 5 bases and J 0 bases, leaving 11 bases between the germline ends. Germline V gene lookup returns CDR1 SGHTA and CDR2 FQGTGA. This CDR3 region has 15 residues. CDR3 DNA sequence: TGTGCCAGCAGCCCCTCATGGAGCTCTGGAAACACCATATATTTT. It yields the protein CASSPSWSSGNTIYF.

This clonotype came up many times. The chain has TRBV29-1 and TRBJ1-4; TRBD1 matches 7 bases. CDR1 is SQVTM and CDR2 is ANQGSEA in the germline V gene. The CDR3 loop spans 14 amino acids. V trimming: 4 bases; J trimming: 4 bases; junction bases outside the gene matches: 6. The chain's CDR3 is CSVAGQANNEKLFF. DNA for the CDR3: TGCAGCGTTGCTGGACAGGCTAATAATGAAAAACTGTTTTTT.

The chain uses TRBV6-5 and TRBJ2-7; D possibly uses TRBD1 or TRBD2 (5 bases each). The CDR3 has 16 amino acids. CDR1 is MNHEY, CDR2 SVGAGI, per germline. V was clipped by 5 bases and J by 7 bases, with 24 bases between them. CDR3 DNA: TGTGCCAGCAGTCCCATCTGGGGGTATAAGTCGACGGAGCAGTACTTC. Translating it yields CASSPIWGYKSTEQYF.